A single sample gave rise to the 11 T cell receptor beta chains below, sequenced in a study of cytomegalovirus exposure and HLA in healthy donors. PCR primers comprised 60 Vbeta and 13 Jbeta primers. Clones were sequenced by immunoSEQ multiplex PCR, and TCRdb holds only the in-frame ones, with some missing. The sample consists of 150,000 to 200,000 clones, about 75% of them appearing once. Sequences were obtained from PBMCs. The source is a female donor in good health and CMV-seronegative.

The gene calls are TRBV5-1 and TRBJ2-5, with 8 nucleotides matching TRBD2. The CDR3 is 14 amino acids. CDR1 is SGHRS and CDR2 is YFSETQ in the germline V gene. Trimming removed 4 bases from V and 3 bases from J; junction bases left unmatched: 5. The CDR3 DNA follows: TGCGCCAGCAGCCAGACGGGGGGGAAAGAGACCCAGTACTTC. Protein product: CASSQTGGKETQYF.

V is TRBV30 and J is TRBJ1-5; D not resolved. V lost 3 bases, J lost 3 bases, and 9 bases lay in between. Germline values: CDR1 GTSNPN, CDR2 SVGIG (reference sequence). The CDR3 consists of 13 residues. The chain's CDR3 is CAWSSQVNQPQHF. In nucleotides, the CDR3 is TGTGCCTGGAGCAGCCAGGTCAATCAGCCCCAGCATTTT.

V is TRBV29-1 and J is TRBJ1-2; 7 nucleotides align to TRBD1. Germline V CDR1 and CDR2: SQVTM, ANQGSEA. V was clipped by 1 base and J by 3 bases; unmatched bases: 11. CDR3 length: 16 residues. CDR3 region: CSVEGSGGGRDYGYTF. The CDR3 coding sequence is TGCAGCGTTGAAGGCTCAGGAGGGGGCAGGGACTATGGCTACACCTTC. Filled out from reference TRBV29-1 and TRBJ1-2, the complete variable domain reads SAVISQKPSRDICQRGTSLTIQCQVDSQVTMMFWYRQQPGQSLTLIATANQGSEATYESGFVIDKFPISRPNLTFSTLTVSNMSPEDSSIYLCSVEGSGGGRDYGYTFGSGTRLTVV.

The V gene is TRBV9, the J gene TRBJ1-4; D not resolved. V lost 0 bases and J lost 6, with 12 bases in between. The length of the CDR3 is 15 residues. Germline V CDR1 and CDR2: SGDLS, YYNGEE. CDR3 amino acids: CASSVEGGLDEKLFF. Here the CDR3 DNA reads TGTGCCAGCAGCGTAGAAGGAGGGCTCGATGAAAAACTGTTTTTT.

The chain combines TRBV30 with TRBJ2-2; the D is unclear. CDR1 and CDR2 from the germline V gene are GTSNPN and SVGIG (reference sequence). V shed 1 base and J shed 6 bases, with 6 bases lying between them. This CDR3 comprises 12 residues. CDR3 loop: CAWSAYPGELFF. The DNA for the CDR3 is TGTGCCTGGAGTGCCTACCCCGGGGAGCTGTTTTTT.

The J gene is TRBJ1-1, the V gene TRBV29-1, with TRBD1 as a possible D gene (6 bases). V was pared by 5 bases and J by 6 bases, with 13 bases between. This CDR3 region has 12 residues. The germline V gene has CDR1 SQVTM and CDR2 ANQGSEA. In nucleotides, the CDR3 is TGCAGCGTTCAGGGGCCGGGTCCTGAAGCTTTCTTT. It specifies CSVQGPGPEAFF.

This clone was found a few times. V and J are TRBV2 and TRBJ1-1, with 10 bases fitting TRBD1. V shed 6 bases, J shed 5 bases, and the junction held 3 bases outside the gene matches. The CDR3 extends over 13 amino acids. CDR1 SNHLY and CDR2 FYNNEI come from the germline V gene. The CDR3 DNA is TGTGCCAGCAGGGGACAGGGGCGAACTGAAGCTTTCTTT. Translating gives CASRGQGRTEAFF.

This clone was detected once. The chain uses TRBV30 and TRBJ2-7; 7 nucleotides align to TRBD2. The CDR3 has 14 amino acids. The germline gives CDR1 GTSNPN, CDR2 SVGIG (reference sequence). The V segment lost 0 bases and the J segment 5 bases; nucleotides outside the gene matches: 7. Written as DNA, the CDR3 is TGTGCCTGGAGTGTGGGGGGGTTTCTTAACGAGCAGTACTTC. Translated, it gives CAWSVGGFLNEQYF.

The chain has TRBV19 and TRBJ1-1; D gene unclear. Germline-derived CDR1 and CDR2 are LNHDA and SQIVND (reference sequence). V was pared by 4 bases and J by 1 base, with 13 bases between. This CDR3 has 15 amino acids. CDR3 region: CASSTRRIGNTEAFF. The CDR3 DNA sequence: TGTGCCAGTAGTACCCGGAGAATAGGGAACACTGAAGCTTTCTTT.

V and J are TRBV19 and TRBJ1-2, with 8 positions matching TRBD1. Germline V gives CDR1 LNHDA, CDR2 SQIVND (reference sequence). The CDR3 has 15 amino acids. J was trimmed by 2 bases and V by 3 bases; bases with no gene match: 5. CDR3 residues: CASSIYGQGNYGYTF. In DNA, the CDR3 is TGTGCCAGTAGTATCTATGGACAGGGAAACTATGGCTACACCTTC.

This clone was detected only a few times. The V and J genes are TRBV18 and TRBJ2-5; TRBD1 matches 12 bases. Unmatched junction bases numbered 8, after V lost 4 bases and J lost 5 bases. CDR3 size: 16 residues. From germline, CDR1 is KGHSH and CDR2 LQKENI. The DNA of the CDR3 is TGTGCCAGCTCACTCACCGGGACAGGGGGCAGTGAGACCCAGTACTTC. Translating it yields CASSLTGTGGSETQYF.